The clone carrying this TCR beta chain showed up just a few times. Its matching antigen is unknown. Each CDR3 protein is one row after TCRdb ran MiXCR on the 5' RACE reads. The table shows over 250,000 distinct CDR3 sequences, with about 4% occurring only once. The sample comes from a study of T cells after yellow fever vaccination. For the study at large: Preparation used SMART-Seq v4 Ultra Low Input for the low-cell-number fractions.

Whole-study findings and limits: Repertoires sorted by FACS could include abundant clonotypes that are contaminants from the bulk population.

With 6 bases removed from V and 5 bases from J, the gap between germline ends came to 14 bases. In germline, CDR1 is KGHSH, CDR2 LQKENI. The CDR3 length is 13 residues. The source was PBMCs, collected 5 days after the yellow fever booster vaccination. The chain is built from TRBV18 and TRBJ2-7; D remains unclear. The origin of this receptor is a young man who received the YFV17D yellow fever vaccine. CDR3 nucleotides: TGTGCCAGCTCGGGAATGATCGAGGACGAGCAGTACTTC. Residues: CASSGMIEDEQYF.